Listed below are T cell receptor beta chains from one sample, sequenced in a study of T-cell memory formation after mild COVID-19. TCRdb itself ran the 5' RACE reads through MiXCR, one entry per CDR3 protein. The sample records approximately 350,000 distinct CDR3 sequences, approximately 12% being singletons. The sequencing sample was made of PBMCs or a T cell subset sorted from them (not recorded which). The source is a man aged 18 to 35 who had mild COVID-19 (a few samples of this study predate the infection). Cell type and time point are not known. CDR3s include the opening cysteine and the closing phenylalanine or tryptophan. D genes are given only for firm matches. The size of a clone is reported for some rows only, either as once, few or many, or as a class for expanded clones.

clone size: NA; V gene: TRBV29-1; J gene: TRBJ2-3; D gene: TRBD1; CDR3 DNA: TGCAGCGTTTACAGGGGCTATACGCAGTATTTT; CDR3 protein: CSVYRGYTQYF
clone size: NA; V gene: TRBV4-3; J gene: TRBJ2-1; D gene: TRBD2; CDR3 DNA: TGCGCCAGCAGCCAAGATATTTTCGGGACTAGCGGATACAATGAGCAGTTCTTC; CDR3 protein: CASSQDIFGTSGYNEQFF
clone size: few; V gene: TRBV11-2; J gene: TRBJ1-5; D gene: TRBD1; CDR3 DNA: TGTGCCAGCAGCTTTTTACAGGGGAATCAGCCCCAGCATTTT; CDR3 protein: CASSFLQGNQPQHF
clone size: NA; V gene: TRBV19; J gene: TRBJ2-7; D gene: NA; CDR3 DNA: TGTGCCAGTAGTCAAGATTTCCACGAGCAGTACTTC; CDR3 protein: CASSQDFHEQYF
clone size: NA; V gene: TRBV19; J gene: TRBJ1-1; D gene: NA; CDR3 DNA: TGTGCCAGTAGGGGCCTCAGGACGTATCTGAACACTGAAGCTTTCTTT; CDR3 protein: CASRGLRTYLNTEAFF
clone size: NA; V gene: TRBV6-6; J gene: TRBJ2-1; D gene: NA; CDR3 DNA: TGTGCCAGCAGTTACCCTAGCTCGGGTGAGCAGTTCTTC; CDR3 protein: CASSYPSSGEQFF
clone size: NA; V gene: TRBV7-2; J gene: TRBJ2-3; D gene: NA; CDR3 DNA: TGTGCCAGCAGCTCCGCCCCGGGATCAGATACGCAGTATTTT; CDR3 protein: CASSSAPGSDTQYF
clone size: NA; V gene: TRBV2; J gene: TRBJ2-6; D gene: NA; CDR3 DNA: TGTGCCAGGGAGGTCTCTGGGGCCAACGTCCTGACTTTC; CDR3 protein: CAREVSGANVLTF
clone size: NA; V gene: TRBV4-3; J gene: TRBJ1-4; D gene: TRBD1; CDR3 DNA: TGCGCCAGCAGCCCTAGCGACAGGGTGGGCGAAAAACTGTTTTTT; CDR3 protein: CASSPSDRVGEKLFF
clone size: NA; V gene: TRBV5-1; J gene: TRBJ2-3; D gene: TRBD2; CDR3 DNA: TGCGCCAGCAGCTTGTGGATAGCGGGGGGCACAGATACGCAGTATTTT; CDR3 protein: CASSLWIAGGTDTQYF
clone size: NA; V gene: TRBV6-5; J gene: TRBJ2-7; D gene: TRBD2; CDR3 DNA: TGTGCCAGCAGGGCGACGACTAGCGGGAAACGCGAGCAGTACTTC; CDR3 protein: CASRATTSGKREQYF
clone size: few; V gene: TRBV7-9; J gene: TRBJ1-1; D gene: NA; CDR3 DNA: TGTGCCAGCAGCTTAGCCGAGTGGATGAACACTGAAGCTTTCTTT; CDR3 protein: CASSLAEWMNTEAFF
clone size: NA; V gene: TRBV4-1; J gene: TRBJ2-2; D gene: NA; CDR3 DNA: TGCGCCAGCAGCCAAGCTCTCCGAGGAACCGGGGAGCTGTTTTTT; CDR3 protein: CASSQALRGTGELFF
clone size: NA; V gene: TRBV5-1; J gene: TRBJ2-7; D gene: NA; CDR3 DNA: TGCGCCAGCAGCATGGGACAAGGGGTTCGTTGGGAGCAGTACTTC; CDR3 protein: CASSMGQGVRWEQYF
clone size: few; V gene: TRBV4-1; J gene: TRBJ2-5; D gene: NA; CDR3 DNA: TGCGCCAGCAGCCAGTCGCAGGGTTGGGAGACCCAGTACTTC; CDR3 protein: CASSQSQGWETQYF
clone size: few; V gene: TRBV20-1; J gene: TRBJ2-1; D gene: NA; CDR3 DNA: TGCAGTGCTAGAGAAAGACACAATGAGCAGTTCTTC; CDR3 protein: CSARERHNEQFF
clone size: few; V gene: TRBV29-1; J gene: TRBJ1-5; D gene: TRBD1; CDR3 DNA: TGCAGCGTTGTAAGCCCGCGGGACAGACGCAATCAGCCCCAGCATTTT; CDR3 protein: CSVVSPRDRRNQPQHF
clone size: few; V gene: TRBV29-1; J gene: TRBJ2-1; D gene: TRBD1; CDR3 DNA: TGCAGCGTGGAAAGGGGACAGGGGAACAATGAGCAGTTCTTC; CDR3 protein: CSVERGQGNNEQFF
clone size: NA; V gene: TRBV28; J gene: TRBJ2-3; D gene: NA; CDR3 DNA: TGTGCCAGCGTCTCCGACACTTCTTCGGATACGCAGTATTTT; CDR3 protein: CASVSDTSSDTQYF
clone size: NA; V gene: TRBV18; J gene: TRBJ2-7; D gene: NA; CDR3 DNA: TGTGCCAGCTCACCCCAAACGGGTTACTACGAGCAGTACTTC; CDR3 protein: CASSPQTGYYEQYF
clone size: many; V gene: TRBV6-5; J gene: TRBJ2-7; D gene: NA; CDR3 DNA: TGTGCCAGCAGCCCGGCAGGGTTCACCTACGAGCAGTACTTC; CDR3 protein: CASSPAGFTYEQYF
clone size: few; V gene: TRBV12-3/TRBV12-4; J gene: TRBJ2-3; D gene: NA; CDR3 DNA: TGTGCCAGCAGTTTAGTCCTTACAGGGCCAGATACGCAGTATTTT; CDR3 protein: CASSLVLTGPDTQYF
clone size: few; V gene: TRBV5-1; J gene: TRBJ2-3; D gene: TRBD2; CDR3 DNA: TGCGCCAGCACCCTCACCGGGGGGGGCGTGACAGATACGCAGTATTTT; CDR3 protein: CASTLTGGGVTDTQYF
clone size: few; V gene: TRBV11-2; J gene: TRBJ2-1; D gene: NA; CDR3 DNA: TGTGCCAGCAGCTACCCTCTCAGGGTTAATGAGCAGTTCTTC; CDR3 protein: CASSYPLRVNEQFF
clone size: few; V gene: TRBV7-9; J gene: TRBJ2-7; D gene: NA; CDR3 DNA: TGTGCCAGCAGCTCAGGGGGGGGCCCCTACGAGCAGTACTTC; CDR3 protein: CASSSGGGPYEQYF
clone size: few; V gene: TRBV20-1; J gene: TRBJ1-5; D gene: NA; CDR3 DNA: TGCAGTGCTAACAATCGGGGTCAGCCCCAGCATTTT; CDR3 protein: CSANNRGQPQHF
clone size: few; V gene: TRBV10-3; J gene: TRBJ2-3; D gene: TRBD2; CDR3 DNA: TGTGCCATCAAGCTCCGCCCGGGAGGAGTAGCGGGGGCCCCGGATACGCAGTATTTT; CDR3 protein: CAIKLRPGGVAGAPDTQYF
clone size: NA; V gene: TRBV20-1; J gene: TRBJ2-1; D gene: TRBD2; CDR3 DNA: TGCAGTGCGCAGTCGGCGGGGGGACGGAATGAGCAGTTCTTC; CDR3 protein: CSAQSAGGRNEQFF
clone size: few; V gene: TRBV12-3/TRBV12-4; J gene: TRBJ1-1; D gene: NA; CDR3 DNA: TGTGCCAGCAACCAGGGTAACACTGAAGCTTTCTTT; CDR3 protein: CASNQGNTEAFF
clone size: few; V gene: TRBV20-1; J gene: TRBJ1-5; D gene: NA; CDR3 DNA: TGCAGTGCGACTAAACAGGGATATGGGAATCAGCCCCAGCATTTT; CDR3 protein: CSATKQGYGNQPQHF
clone size: NA; V gene: TRBV4-1; J gene: TRBJ1-1; D gene: NA; CDR3 DNA: TGCGCCAGCAGCCAGACCCTGACAGACGTGAACACTGAAGCTTTCTTT; CDR3 protein: CASSQTLTDVNTEAFF
clone size: few; V gene: TRBV7-2; J gene: TRBJ2-7; D gene: NA; CDR3 DNA: TGTGCCAGCACCGAAAATGGCGGAAACTCCTACGAGCAGTACTTC; CDR3 protein: CASTENGGNSYEQYF
clone size: NA; V gene: TRBV7-3; J gene: TRBJ1-6; D gene: NA; CDR3 DNA: TGTGCCAGCAGCTTAACGTCGGGGGAGGGTTCACCCCTCCACTTT; CDR3 protein: CASSLTSGEGSPLHF
clone size: NA; V gene: TRBV7-2; J gene: TRBJ1-6; D gene: NA; CDR3 DNA: TGTGCCAGCAACCCGCAGGTCGCCTCGGAAAATTCACCCCTCCACTTT; CDR3 protein: CASNPQVASENSPLHF
clone size: NA; V gene: TRBV3-1; J gene: TRBJ2-5; D gene: NA; CDR3 DNA: TGTGCCAGCATGAGGGAAGAGACCCAGTACTTC; CDR3 protein: CASMREETQYF
clone size: many; V gene: TRBV9; J gene: TRBJ2-2; D gene: TRBD2; CDR3 DNA: TGTGCCAGCAGCGTAGCTAGCGGGAAGAACACCGGGGAGCTGTTTTTT; CDR3 protein: CASSVASGKNTGELFF
clone size: few; V gene: TRBV20-1; J gene: TRBJ2-3; D gene: NA; CDR3 DNA: TGCAGTGCTCCCGACCGGAGGGGCACAGATACGCAGTATTTT; CDR3 protein: CSAPDRRGTDTQYF
clone size: few; V gene: TRBV20-1; J gene: TRBJ2-5; D gene: NA; CDR3 DNA: TGCAGTGCCAGAGCGGTCGGGTCCGAGACCCAGTACTTC; CDR3 protein: CSARAVGSETQYF
clone size: NA; V gene: TRBV9; J gene: TRBJ1-1; D gene: NA; CDR3 DNA: TGTGCCAGCAGCCGACAGGTGGGCAGAACTGAAGCTTTCTTT; CDR3 protein: CASSRQVGRTEAFF
clone size: few; V gene: TRBV5-1; J gene: TRBJ1-3; D gene: NA; CDR3 DNA: TGCGCCAGCAGCCTGGAAAAAAGGACCCCCTCTGGAAACACCATATATTTT; CDR3 protein: CASSLEKRTPSGNTIYF
clone size: many; V gene: TRBV5-1; J gene: TRBJ2-3; D gene: NA; CDR3 DNA: TGCGCCAGCAGCTTCCGAGCGATTGGTGGCACAGATACGCAGTATTTT; CDR3 protein: CASSFRAIGGTDTQYF
clone size: many; V gene: TRBV28; J gene: TRBJ2-1; D gene: TRBD2; CDR3 DNA: TGTGCCAGCAGTTGGCCCCGGGGGGGCCGGTACGAGCAGTTCTTC; CDR3 protein: CASSWPRGGRYEQFF
clone size: few; V gene: TRBV10-3; J gene: TRBJ1-2; D gene: TRBD1; CDR3 DNA: TGTGCCATCAGTTCGGGACAGAGTAACTATGGCTACACCTTC; CDR3 protein: CAISSGQSNYGYTF
clone size: NA; V gene: TRBV7-9; J gene: TRBJ1-2; D gene: NA; CDR3 DNA: TGTGCCAGCAGCTTAGCGGGCAGCAAGAACTATGGCTACACCTTC; CDR3 protein: CASSLAGSKNYGYTF
clone size: NA; V gene: TRBV4-3; J gene: TRBJ1-2; D gene: NA; CDR3 DNA: TGCGCCAGCAGCCAAGATCTGAAAGGATATGGCTACACCTTC; CDR3 protein: CASSQDLKGYGYTF
clone size: few; V gene: TRBV6-2/TRBV6-3; J gene: TRBJ1-5; D gene: NA; CDR3 DNA: TGTGCCAGCAGTTACTTAACAGGAAGCAATCAGCCCCAGCATTTT; CDR3 protein: CASSYLTGSNQPQHF
clone size: NA; V gene: TRBV3-1; J gene: TRBJ1-1; D gene: NA; CDR3 DNA: TGTGCCAGCAGCCGATCGAACACTGAAGCTTTCTTT; CDR3 protein: CASSRSNTEAFF
clone size: NA; V gene: TRBV7-2; J gene: TRBJ2-5; D gene: NA; CDR3 DNA: TGTGCCAGCAGCTTAGGCGCGGGGATTCAAGAGACCCAGTACTTC; CDR3 protein: CASSLGAGIQETQYF
clone size: few; V gene: TRBV6-5; J gene: TRBJ1-1; D gene: NA; CDR3 DNA: TGTGCCAGCAGTTACGGCGTACCGAGCACTGAAGCTTTCTTT; CDR3 protein: CASSYGVPSTEAFF
clone size: many; V gene: TRBV5-1; J gene: TRBJ2-7; D gene: TRBD2; CDR3 DNA: TGCGCCAGCAGCGAGGGACTACCCGCCTACGAGCAGTACTTC; CDR3 protein: CASSEGLPAYEQYF
clone size: NA; V gene: TRBV7-8; J gene: TRBJ1-2; D gene: NA; CDR3 DNA: TGTGCCAGCAGCGACCGGGACACCATCTATGGCTACACCTTC; CDR3 protein: CASSDRDTIYGYTF
clone size: many; V gene: TRBV7-2; J gene: TRBJ2-5; D gene: NA; CDR3 DNA: TGTGCCAGCAGCAAAGACAGGTCGGGAGAGACCCAGTACTTC; CDR3 protein: CASSKDRSGETQYF
clone size: NA; V gene: TRBV7-6; J gene: TRBJ2-3; D gene: NA; CDR3 DNA: TGTGCCAGCAGCCCCCGAAGGGGGGGGCCAAGAGATACGCAGTATTTT; CDR3 protein: CASSPRRGGPRDTQYF
clone size: many; V gene: TRBV6-5; J gene: TRBJ2-1; D gene: NA; CDR3 DNA: TGTGCCAGCAGTTACTACCCGGGGGGCAGGAATGAGCAGTTCTTC; CDR3 protein: CASSYYPGGRNEQFF
clone size: NA; V gene: TRBV7-7; J gene: TRBJ2-1; D gene: NA; CDR3 DNA: TGTGCTAGCAGCTTGGCTTCCCCTGGGAATGAGCAGTTCTTC; CDR3 protein: CASSLASPGNEQFF